Below, 8 T cell receptor beta chains from the same sample are listed, as sequenced in a study of blood T cell repertoires in COVID-19. The method was immunoSEQ multiplex PCR; TCRdb's version includes in-frame clones alone and lacks a portion of them. The sample yields 200,000 to 250,000 clones, approximately 83% seen once. The specimen sequenced was peripheral blood. These receptors all stem from a woman in her fifties or sixties with acute or convalescent COVID-19.

The rearrangement uses TRBV12-3 or TRBV12-4 and TRBJ2-3, with D possibly TRBD2 on 6 matching bases. The CDR3 is 11 amino acids. The V end lost 6 bases, the J end lost 15 bases, and 16 bases lay between the germline ends. CDR3 nucleotide sequence: TGTGCCAGCAGCCGCGGGACGGCCAAATATTTT. This translates into CASSRGTAKYF.

The chain has TRBV7-7 and TRBJ1-1; 8 positions match TRBD1. Unmatched junction bases numbered 7, after V lost 6 bases and J lost 1 base. The CDR3 is 15 residues long. CDR1 and CDR2 from the germline V gene are SSHAT and FNYEAQ (reference sequence). The CDR3 DNA sequence: TGTGCCAGCAGGCCTACCGGACAGGGGAACACTGAAGCTTTCTTT. Protein product: CASRPTGQGNTEAFF.

The rearrangement links TRBV28 to TRBJ2-5, with 9 bases matching TRBD2. This CDR3 has 13 residues. Germline CDR1 and CDR2: MDHEN and SYDVKM. The ends lost 10 bases at V and 2 bases at J; junction bases unmatched: 5. The CDR3 reads CATGLAIQETQYF. The CDR3 DNA sequence: TGTGCCACCGGACTAGCGATTCAAGAGACCCAGTACTTC.

CDR3 nucleotide sequence: TGTGCCAGCAGGCTGGACACAAGGGACTACGAGCAGTACTTC. Its translation is CASRLDTRDYEQYF. The chain couples TRBV6-5 to TRBJ2-7; D is perhaps TRBD1 (5 bases). This CDR3 region has 14 residues. Trimming removed 6 bases at V and 3 bases at J, with 15 bases between. Germline CDR1 is MNHEY and CDR2 is SVGAGI.

This chain connects TRBV2 to TRBJ1-2; 9 bases align to TRBD1. Germline V lookup: CDR1 SNHLY, CDR2 FYNNEI. The CDR3 is made up of 13 amino acids. Trimming cost V 7 bases and J 6 bases; bases outside gene matches: 6. Written as DNA, the CDR3 is TGTGCCAGCATAGGACAGGGGTGGGATGGCTACACCTTC. As protein: CASIGQGWDGYTF.

The chain uses TRBV11-3 and TRBJ2-3; 7 positions agree with TRBD2. The V segment lost 5 bases and the J segment 2 bases; nucleotides outside the gene matches: 13. The CDR3 totals 17 residues. Per germline, CDR1 SGHNT and CDR2 YENEEA. The chain's CDR3 is CASSLSRMRGNTDTQYF. DNA of the CDR3: TGTGCCAGCAGCCTGTCGAGAATGCGGGGGAACACAGATACGCAGTATTTT.

The chain combines TRBV11-2 with TRBJ1-6; D not certain. The CDR3 is 13 residues long. Germline loops: CDR1 SGHAT, CDR2 FQNNGV. The ends were cut back, 6 bases at V and 8 bases at J, with 11 bases in the middle. The CDR3, as DNA: TGTGCCAGCAGTCTGGCCCGGGATTCACCCCTCCACTTT. Residues: CASSLARDSPLHF.

The chain has TRBV7-8 and TRBJ2-3, with a tentative D call TRBD2 (7 bases). CDR3 size: 17 residues. The germline V gene has CDR1 SGHVS and CDR2 FQNEAQ. The germline V and J ends were trimmed by 1 base and 2 bases, with 16 bases remaining between them. Written as DNA, the CDR3 is TGTGCCAGCAGCTTAGTGATGGGGGGGCGTTCCACAGATACGCAGTATTTT. Protein sequence: CASSLVMGGRSTDTQYF. The full variable domain, rest sourced from reference TRBV7-8 and TRBJ2-3, is GAGVSQSPRYKVAKRGQDVALRCDPISGHVSLFWYQQALGQGPEFLTYFQNEAQLDKSGLPSDRFFAERPEGSVSTLKIQRTQQEDSAVYLCASSLVMGGRSTDTQYFGPGTRLTVL.